Listed below are T cell receptor beta chains from one sample, sequenced in a study of blood T cell repertoires in COVID-19. Sequencing used immunoSEQ multiplex PCR; TCRdb keeps in-frame clones, though not all of them. The table shows around 340,000 clones, with 86% occurring only once. The material sequenced was peripheral blood. These receptors all stem from a woman aged 60-75 years with COVID-19, enrolled during active disease. Both conserved end residues are part of each CDR3. Fields, in order: clone size, J gene, V gene, D gene, CDR3 DNA, CDR3 protein. The D gene is left open where the match is weak. Size is omitted from some rows. Given values are once, few, many or a class for expanded clones.

abundance: NA; j_gene: TRBJ2-5; v_gene: TRBV18; d_gene: NA; CDR3nt: TGTGCCAGCTCACCATTTGCGGCGGAACAAGAGACCCAGTACTTC; CDR3aa: CASSPFAAEQETQYF
abundance: NA; j_gene: TRBJ1-5; v_gene: TRBV12-3/TRBV12-4; d_gene: NA; CDR3nt: TGTGCCAGCAGTCGACAACGTCATCAGCCCCAGCATTTT; CDR3aa: CASSRQRHQPQHF
abundance: NA; j_gene: TRBJ1-2; v_gene: TRBV7-8; d_gene: NA; CDR3nt: TGTGCCAGCAGCACCCGGAGGATTAGCTATGGCTACACCTTC; CDR3aa: CASSTRRISYGYTF
abundance: few; j_gene: TRBJ1-2; v_gene: TRBV3-1/TRBV3-2; d_gene: NA; CDR3nt: TGTGCCAGCAGCCAAGCCGACAGCTACTATGGCTACACCTTC; CDR3aa: CASSQADSYYGYTF
abundance: NA; j_gene: TRBJ1-4; v_gene: TRBV4-2; d_gene: TRBD1; CDR3nt: TGTGCCAGCAGCCCCGATCGGACAGGCATTAGTGAAAAACTGTTTTTT; CDR3aa: CASSPDRTGISEKLFF
abundance: NA; j_gene: TRBJ2-3; v_gene: TRBV6-5; d_gene: NA; CDR3nt: TGTGCCAGCAGTTCGCCCACAGGGAGGGGAGATACGCAGTATTTT; CDR3aa: CASSSPTGRGDTQYF
abundance: NA; j_gene: TRBJ1-2; v_gene: TRBV7-6; d_gene: NA; CDR3nt: TGTGCCAGCAGCTTAGCTCGGGGATTAGGGTATGGCTACACCTTC; CDR3aa: CASSLARGLGYGYTF
abundance: NA; j_gene: TRBJ1-5; v_gene: TRBV7-2; d_gene: TRBD1; CDR3nt: TGTGCCAGCAGCTCAATCCAGGGGGCGCTTACGCCCCAGCATTTT; CDR3aa: CASSSIQGALTPQHF
abundance: NA; j_gene: TRBJ2-3; v_gene: TRBV24-1; d_gene: TRBD1; CDR3nt: TGTGCCACCAGTGACCCCGGGACAGTTGGAGATACGCAGTATTTT; CDR3aa: CATSDPGTVGDTQYF
abundance: NA; j_gene: TRBJ2-5; v_gene: TRBV7-7; d_gene: TRBD2; CDR3nt: TGTGCCAGCAGCTTAGGTTCGGGGGGGCAAGAGACCCAGTACTTC; CDR3aa: CASSLGSGGQETQYF
abundance: NA; j_gene: TRBJ1-1; v_gene: TRBV7-2; d_gene: NA; CDR3nt: TGTGCCAGCAGCCCGAGACAGGTTCCGAACACTGAAGCTTTCTTT; CDR3aa: CASSPRQVPNTEAFF
abundance: NA; j_gene: TRBJ2-5; v_gene: TRBV7-9; d_gene: NA; CDR3nt: TGTGCCAGCAGCTTAATAGTGCTGGGGGCAGGGACCCAGTACTTC; CDR3aa: CASSLIVLGAGTQYF
abundance: NA; j_gene: TRBJ2-4; v_gene: TRBV10-3; d_gene: TRBD1; CDR3nt: TGTGCCATCAGTGACCACGACAGGGGAGACATTCAGTACTTC; CDR3aa: CAISDHDRGDIQYF
abundance: NA; j_gene: TRBJ2-7; v_gene: TRBV5-1; d_gene: TRBD1; CDR3nt: TGCGCCAGCAGCGGGCGGAGGGGACAGGCCTACGAGCAGTACTTC; CDR3aa: CASSGRRGQAYEQYF
abundance: NA; j_gene: TRBJ2-7; v_gene: TRBV30; d_gene: TRBD1; CDR3nt: TGTGCCTCCCCCAGCGGGACAGGGGCCTACGAGCAGTACTTC; CDR3aa: CASPSGTGAYEQYF
abundance: NA; j_gene: TRBJ1-1; v_gene: TRBV5-1; d_gene: TRBD1; CDR3nt: TGCGCCAGCAGCCTCCGACAGGGCGACACTGAAGCTTTCTTT; CDR3aa: CASSLRQGDTEAFF
abundance: NA; j_gene: TRBJ2-2; v_gene: TRBV6-4; d_gene: TRBD1; CDR3nt: TGTGCCAGCAGAAAAATCACAGGGGCCGGGGAGCTGTTTTTT; CDR3aa: CASRKITGAGELFF
abundance: NA; j_gene: TRBJ2-5; v_gene: TRBV18; d_gene: NA; CDR3nt: TGTGCCAGCTCCCCCTGGGCAGGAGGGGAGACCCAGTACTTC; CDR3aa: CASSPWAGGETQYF
abundance: NA; j_gene: TRBJ2-7; v_gene: TRBV10-3; d_gene: TRBD1; CDR3nt: TGTGCCATCAGCCCGGGACAGGGGTCTTACGAGCAGTACTTC; CDR3aa: CAISPGQGSYEQYF
abundance: NA; j_gene: TRBJ1-5; v_gene: TRBV18; d_gene: TRBD1; CDR3nt: TGTGCCAGCTCTCTACAGGGGGAAGGGTGGATACAGCCCCAGCATTTT; CDR3aa: CASSLQGEGWIQPQHF
abundance: NA; j_gene: TRBJ2-3; v_gene: TRBV7-2; d_gene: TRBD2; CDR3nt: TGTGCCAGCAGCTTAGTTAGCGGGGGAGTCACAGATACGCAGTATTTT; CDR3aa: CASSLVSGGVTDTQYF
abundance: NA; j_gene: TRBJ1-1; v_gene: TRBV3-1/TRBV3-2; d_gene: NA; CDR3nt: TGTGCCAGCAGCCAAGAGTCAGAGAACACTGAAGCTTTCTTT; CDR3aa: CASSQESENTEAFF
abundance: NA; j_gene: TRBJ2-3; v_gene: TRBV5-4; d_gene: NA; CDR3nt: TGTGCCAGCAGCTTGGGCCCAGCGATGGCCGATACGCAGTATTTT; CDR3aa: CASSLGPAMADTQYF
abundance: NA; j_gene: TRBJ2-1; v_gene: TRBV5-4; d_gene: TRBD2; CDR3nt: TGTGCCAGCAGCGAGACTAGCGGAAATTACAATGAGCAGTTCTTC; CDR3aa: CASSETSGNYNEQFF
abundance: NA; j_gene: TRBJ1-5; v_gene: TRBV10-1; d_gene: TRBD1; CDR3nt: TGCGCCAGCATAACAGGGGGTAATCAGCCCCAGCATTTT; CDR3aa: CASITGGNQPQHF
abundance: NA; j_gene: TRBJ1-1; v_gene: TRBV3-1/TRBV3-2; d_gene: NA; CDR3nt: TGTGCCAGCAGCCCGATAGCAGACAGGCGGAACACTGAAGCTTTCTTT; CDR3aa: CASSPIADRRNTEAFF
abundance: NA; j_gene: TRBJ2-7; v_gene: TRBV18; d_gene: NA; CDR3nt: TGTGCCAGCTCACCCTTGGACAGCGAAGGCTACGAGCAGTACTTC; CDR3aa: CASSPLDSEGYEQYF
abundance: once; j_gene: TRBJ1-2; v_gene: TRBV13; d_gene: TRBD1; CDR3nt: TGTGCCAGCAAGCTGGACAGGGTACAACCCGGATATGGCTACACCTTC; CDR3aa: CASKLDRVQPGYGYTF
abundance: NA; j_gene: TRBJ2-2; v_gene: TRBV3-1/TRBV3-2; d_gene: NA; CDR3nt: TGTGCCAGCAGCCAAGATTATAGGGGGAGAGCCGGGGAGCTGTTTTTT; CDR3aa: CASSQDYRGRAGELFF
abundance: NA; j_gene: TRBJ2-1; v_gene: TRBV7-3; d_gene: TRBD2; CDR3nt: TGTGCCAGCAGCCCGGTAGCGGGGGGGTCAAGGAATGAGCAGTTCTTC; CDR3aa: CASSPVAGGSRNEQFF
abundance: NA; j_gene: TRBJ2-1; v_gene: TRBV14; d_gene: TRBD2; CDR3nt: TGTGCCAGCAGCCAACTTAGCGGGACCACCCTCTACAATGAGCAGTTCTTC; CDR3aa: CASSQLSGTTLYNEQFF
abundance: NA; j_gene: TRBJ1-1; v_gene: TRBV5-1; d_gene: NA; CDR3nt: TGCGCCAGCAGCTTTGTAGAATTATCTGAAGCTTTCTTT; CDR3aa: CASSFVELSEAFF
abundance: NA; j_gene: TRBJ1-3; v_gene: TRBV3-1/TRBV3-2; d_gene: TRBD1; CDR3nt: TGTGCCAGCAGCCCGACAGGGGGTCCTTCTGGAAACACCATATATTTT; CDR3aa: CASSPTGGPSGNTIYF
abundance: NA; j_gene: TRBJ1-2; v_gene: TRBV4-3; d_gene: NA; CDR3nt: TGCGCCAGCAGCCAAGTAGTGGGGGGAGAAGATGGCTACACCTTC; CDR3aa: CASSQVVGGEDGYTF
abundance: NA; j_gene: TRBJ2-1; v_gene: TRBV6-5; d_gene: TRBD2; CDR3nt: TGTGCCAGCAGTTACGGGGGGGGTCCCAATGAGCAGTTCTTC; CDR3aa: CASSYGGGPNEQFF
abundance: NA; j_gene: TRBJ1-1; v_gene: TRBV4-3; d_gene: TRBD1; CDR3nt: TGCGCCAGCAGCCACACGGACAGGCCCAACACTGAAGCTTTCTTT; CDR3aa: CASSHTDRPNTEAFF
abundance: NA; j_gene: TRBJ2-7; v_gene: TRBV29-1; d_gene: TRBD1; CDR3nt: TGCAGCGTTCGCGGATTAACAGGGGCTACCTACGAGCAGTACTTC; CDR3aa: CSVRGLTGATYEQYF
abundance: NA; j_gene: TRBJ2-1; v_gene: TRBV6-5; d_gene: TRBD2; CDR3nt: TGTGCCAGCAGTTATGGGAGCGGGGGGAATGAGCAGTTCTTC; CDR3aa: CASSYGSGGNEQFF
abundance: NA; j_gene: TRBJ2-5; v_gene: TRBV11-2; d_gene: NA; CDR3nt: TGTGCCAGCAGCTTAGATGACAGAGACCAAGAGACCCAGTACTTC; CDR3aa: CASSLDDRDQETQYF
abundance: once; j_gene: TRBJ2-1; v_gene: TRBV7-3; d_gene: TRBD2; CDR3nt: TGTGCCAGCAGCTCCTCGACTAGCGGGGTAAGGGGTGAGCAGTTCTTC; CDR3aa: CASSSSTSGVRGEQFF
abundance: once; j_gene: TRBJ1-6; v_gene: TRBV7-8; d_gene: NA; CDR3nt: TGTGCCAGCAGCCCCGTAGGGGGATCTGATAATTCACCCCTCCACTTT; CDR3aa: CASSPVGGSDNSPLHF
abundance: NA; j_gene: TRBJ2-2; v_gene: TRBV5-1; d_gene: NA; CDR3nt: TGCGCCAGCAGCTTGGCAGGGAACACCGGGGAGCTGTTTTTT; CDR3aa: CASSLAGNTGELFF
abundance: once; j_gene: TRBJ1-1; v_gene: TRBV10-3; d_gene: NA; CDR3nt: TGTGCCACCATGCGGGACCAGAACACTGAAGCTTTCTTT; CDR3aa: CATMRDQNTEAFF
abundance: NA; j_gene: TRBJ2-5; v_gene: TRBV27; d_gene: NA; CDR3nt: TGTGCCAGCAAAGTCCGGGACAAAGAGACCCAGTACTTC; CDR3aa: CASKVRDKETQYF
abundance: many; j_gene: TRBJ2-5; v_gene: TRBV11-1; d_gene: NA; CDR3nt: TGTGCCAGCAGCCGCGAATTCGACAGATACCAAGAGACCCAGTACTTC; CDR3aa: CASSREFDRYQETQYF
abundance: NA; j_gene: TRBJ2-7; v_gene: TRBV27; d_gene: NA; CDR3nt: TGTGCCAGCAGTTCCCTACGTATTTACGAGCAGTACTTC; CDR3aa: CASSSLRIYEQYF
abundance: NA; j_gene: TRBJ2-3; v_gene: TRBV19; d_gene: TRBD2; CDR3nt: TGTGCCACCGCTAGCGGGGGAAGCACAGATACGCAGTATTTT; CDR3aa: CATASGGSTDTQYF
abundance: NA; j_gene: TRBJ1-4; v_gene: TRBV7-2; d_gene: NA; CDR3nt: TGTGCCAGCAGCCCGGGGGATCCGAAGGTTGAAAAACTGTTTTTT; CDR3aa: CASSPGDPKVEKLFF
abundance: few; j_gene: TRBJ1-6; v_gene: TRBV7-2; d_gene: NA; CDR3nt: TGTGCCAGCAGCTCAAGACAGAAGAGCTCCTATAATTCACCCCTCCACTTT; CDR3aa: CASSSRQKSSYNSPLHF
abundance: NA; j_gene: TRBJ2-1; v_gene: TRBV5-4; d_gene: TRBD2; CDR3nt: TGTGCCAGCAGCTTGGGGTCTAGCGGGGGGCAGTATGAGCAGTTCTTC; CDR3aa: CASSLGSSGGQYEQFF
abundance: NA; j_gene: TRBJ1-4; v_gene: TRBV12-3/TRBV12-4; d_gene: NA; CDR3nt: TGTGCCAGCAGCAAAGGGACATATGAAAAACTGTTTTTT; CDR3aa: CASSKGTYEKLFF
abundance: NA; j_gene: TRBJ1-6; v_gene: TRBV5-1; d_gene: NA; CDR3nt: TGCGCCAGCAGCGCCGGACAGACTAATTCACCCCTCCACTTT; CDR3aa: CASSAGQTNSPLHF
abundance: few; j_gene: TRBJ2-5; v_gene: TRBV9; d_gene: TRBD2; CDR3nt: TGTGCCAGCAGCGTAGGGGAGGGTAGCGGGGAGACCCAGTACTTC; CDR3aa: CASSVGEGSGETQYF
abundance: NA; j_gene: TRBJ1-1; v_gene: TRBV15; d_gene: TRBD1; CDR3nt: TGTGCCACCAGCATCGACAGGGGAGAAGGTGAAGCTTTCTTT; CDR3aa: CATSIDRGEGEAFF